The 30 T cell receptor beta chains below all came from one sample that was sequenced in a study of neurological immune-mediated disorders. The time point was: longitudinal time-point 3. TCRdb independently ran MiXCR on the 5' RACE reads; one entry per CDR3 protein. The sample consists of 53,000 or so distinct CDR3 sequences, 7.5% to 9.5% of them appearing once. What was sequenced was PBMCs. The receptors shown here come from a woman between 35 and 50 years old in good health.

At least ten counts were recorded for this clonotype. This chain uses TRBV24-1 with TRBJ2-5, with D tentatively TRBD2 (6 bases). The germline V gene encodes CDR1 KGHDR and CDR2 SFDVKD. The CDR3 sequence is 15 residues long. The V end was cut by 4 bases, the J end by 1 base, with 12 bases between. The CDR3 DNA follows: TGTGCCACCAGTGACACGCGGGACGGCCAAGAGACCCAGTACTTC. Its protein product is CATSDTRDGQETQYF.

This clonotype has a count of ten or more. The DNA for the CDR3 is TGCAGTGCTTTTGCCGGGAACACCGGGGAGCTGTTTTTT. Its protein product is CSAFAGNTGELFF. V and J are TRBV20-1 and TRBJ2-2; D uncertain. Germline assignment: CDR1 DFQATT and CDR2 SNEGSKA (reference sequence). The CDR3 spans 13 residues. The V and J ends lost 5 bases and 1 base respectively, with 8 bases between them.

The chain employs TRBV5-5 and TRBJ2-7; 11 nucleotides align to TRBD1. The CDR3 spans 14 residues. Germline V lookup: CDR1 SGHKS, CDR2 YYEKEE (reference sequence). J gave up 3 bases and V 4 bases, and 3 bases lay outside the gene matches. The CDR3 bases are TGTGCCAGCAGCCGGGGACAGGGGGTCTACGAGCAGTACTTC. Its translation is CASSRGQGVYEQYF.

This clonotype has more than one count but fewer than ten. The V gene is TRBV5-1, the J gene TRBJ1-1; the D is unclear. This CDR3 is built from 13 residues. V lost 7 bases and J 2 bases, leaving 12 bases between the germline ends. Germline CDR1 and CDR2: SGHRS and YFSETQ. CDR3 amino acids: CASQDTVNTEAFF. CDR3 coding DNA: TGCGCCAGCCAAGATACAGTAAACACTGAAGCTTTCTTT.

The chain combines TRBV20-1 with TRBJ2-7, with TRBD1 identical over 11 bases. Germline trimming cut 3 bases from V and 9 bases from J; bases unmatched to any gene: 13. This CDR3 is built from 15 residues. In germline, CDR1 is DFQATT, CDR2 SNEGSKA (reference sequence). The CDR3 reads CSARGGTGTGGGQYF. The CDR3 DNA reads TGCAGTGCTAGGGGAGGCACCGGGACAGGGGGAGGGCAGTACTTC.

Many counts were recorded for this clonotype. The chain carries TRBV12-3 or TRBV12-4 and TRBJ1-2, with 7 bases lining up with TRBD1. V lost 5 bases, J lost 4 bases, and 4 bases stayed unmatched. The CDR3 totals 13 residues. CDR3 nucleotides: TGTGCCAGCAGTCCTGACAGGGCCTATGGCTACACCTTC. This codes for CASSPDRAYGYTF.

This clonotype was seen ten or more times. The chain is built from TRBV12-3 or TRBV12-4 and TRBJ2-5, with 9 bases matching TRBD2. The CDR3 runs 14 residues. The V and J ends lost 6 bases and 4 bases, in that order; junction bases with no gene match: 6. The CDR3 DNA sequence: TGTGCCAGCAGGATAGCGGGAGTCGGAGAGACCCAGTACTTC. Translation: CASRIAGVGETQYF.

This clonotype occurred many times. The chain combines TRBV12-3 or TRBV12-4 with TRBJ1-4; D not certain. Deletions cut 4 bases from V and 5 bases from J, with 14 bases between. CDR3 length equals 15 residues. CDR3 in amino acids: CASSSVQDQNEKLFF. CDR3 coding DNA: TGTGCCAGCAGTTCGGTTCAGGACCAGAATGAAAAACTGTTTTTT.

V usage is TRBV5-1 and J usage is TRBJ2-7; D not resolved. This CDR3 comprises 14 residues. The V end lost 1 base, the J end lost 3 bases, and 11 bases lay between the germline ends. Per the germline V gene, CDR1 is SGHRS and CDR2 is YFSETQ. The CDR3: CASSLSHGNYEQYF. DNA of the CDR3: TGCGCCAGCAGCTTGTCCCACGGTAACTACGAGCAGTACTTC. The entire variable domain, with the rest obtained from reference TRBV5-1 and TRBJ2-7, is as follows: KAGVTQTPRYLIKTRGQQVTLSCSPISGHRSVSWYQQTPGQGLQFLFEYFSETQRNKGNFPGRFSGRQFSNSRSEMNVSTLELGDSALYLCASSLSHGNYEQYFGPGTRLTVT.

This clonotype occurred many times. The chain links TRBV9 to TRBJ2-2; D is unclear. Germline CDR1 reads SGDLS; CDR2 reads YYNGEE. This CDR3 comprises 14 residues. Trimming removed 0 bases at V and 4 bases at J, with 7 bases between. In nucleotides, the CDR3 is TGTGCCAGCAGCGTAGATAGGCTCACCGGGGAGCTGTTTTTT. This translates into CASSVDRLTGELFF.

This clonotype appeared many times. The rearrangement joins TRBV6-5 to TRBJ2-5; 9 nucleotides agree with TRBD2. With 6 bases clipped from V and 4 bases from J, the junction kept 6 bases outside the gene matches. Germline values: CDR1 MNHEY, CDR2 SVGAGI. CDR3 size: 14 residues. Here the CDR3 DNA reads TGTGCCAGCAGACTAGGCGGGGGGGGAGAGACCCAGTACTTC. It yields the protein CASRLGGGGETQYF.

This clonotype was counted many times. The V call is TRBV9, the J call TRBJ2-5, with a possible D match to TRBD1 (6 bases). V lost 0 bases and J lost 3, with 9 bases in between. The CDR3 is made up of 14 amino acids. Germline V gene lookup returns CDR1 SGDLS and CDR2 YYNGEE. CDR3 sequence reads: CASSVGTGKETQYF. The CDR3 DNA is TGTGCCAGCAGCGTAGGCACAGGGAAAGAGACCCAGTACTTC. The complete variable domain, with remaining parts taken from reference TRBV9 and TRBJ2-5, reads DSGVTQTPKHLITATGQRVTLRCSPRSGDLSVYWYQQSLDQGLQFLIQYYNGEERAKGNILERFSAQQFPDLHSELNLSSLELGDSALYFCASSVGTGKETQYFGPGTRLLVL.

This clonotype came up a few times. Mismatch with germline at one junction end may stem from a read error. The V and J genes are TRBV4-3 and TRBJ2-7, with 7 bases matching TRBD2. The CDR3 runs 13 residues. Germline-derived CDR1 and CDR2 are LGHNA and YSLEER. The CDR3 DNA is TGCGCCAACAGCCAAGATTGGGGAGGGGTGGTATACTTC. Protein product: CANSQDWGGVVYF.

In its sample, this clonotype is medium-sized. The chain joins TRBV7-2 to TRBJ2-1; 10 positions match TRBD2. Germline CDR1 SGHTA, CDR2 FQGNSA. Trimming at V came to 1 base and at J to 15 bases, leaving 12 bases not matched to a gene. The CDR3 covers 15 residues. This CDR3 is CASSLEAGGVRAGFF. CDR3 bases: TGTGCCAGCAGCTTAGAAGCGGGAGGGGTCCGTGCGGGGTTCTTC.

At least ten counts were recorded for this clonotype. The CDR3 DNA follows: TGTGCCAGCAGTTCCCACGGACTTCCCAGGGGCAATGAGCAGTTCTTC. It encodes CASSSHGLPRGNEQFF. The chain carries TRBV12-3 or TRBV12-4 and TRBJ2-1; a weak D match, TRBD1 (6 bases). The V gene lost 4 bases and the J gene lost 6 bases, with 19 bases spanning the gap. The CDR3 sequence is 16 residues long.

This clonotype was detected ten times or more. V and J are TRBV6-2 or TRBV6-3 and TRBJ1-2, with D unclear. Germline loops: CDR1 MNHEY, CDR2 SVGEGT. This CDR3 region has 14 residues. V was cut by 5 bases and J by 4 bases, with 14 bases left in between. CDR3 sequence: CASSNDGLGYGYTF. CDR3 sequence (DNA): TGTGCCAGCAGTAACGACGGCCTTGGCTATGGCTACACCTTC.

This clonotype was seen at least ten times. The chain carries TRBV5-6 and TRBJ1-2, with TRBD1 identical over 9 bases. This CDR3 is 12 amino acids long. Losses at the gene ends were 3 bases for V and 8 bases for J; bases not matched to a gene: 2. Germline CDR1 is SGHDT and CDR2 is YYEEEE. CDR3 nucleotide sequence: TGTGCCAGCAGCTGGACAGGGGTAGGCTACACCTTC. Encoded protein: CASSWTGVGYTF.

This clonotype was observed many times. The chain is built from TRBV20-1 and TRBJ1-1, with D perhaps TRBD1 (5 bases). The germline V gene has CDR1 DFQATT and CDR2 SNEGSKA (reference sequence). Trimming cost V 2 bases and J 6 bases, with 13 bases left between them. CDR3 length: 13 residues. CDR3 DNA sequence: TGCAGTGCTAGATTGAGGGGTTGGGCTGAAGCTTTCTTT. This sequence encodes CSARLRGWAEAFF.

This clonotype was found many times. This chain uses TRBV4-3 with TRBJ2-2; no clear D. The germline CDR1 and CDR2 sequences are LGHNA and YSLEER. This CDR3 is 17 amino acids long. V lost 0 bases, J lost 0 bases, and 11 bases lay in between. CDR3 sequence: CASSQESVRSNTGELFF. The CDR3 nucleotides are TGCGCCAGCAGCCAAGAATCCGTTCGGTCGAACACCGGGGAGCTGTTTTTT.

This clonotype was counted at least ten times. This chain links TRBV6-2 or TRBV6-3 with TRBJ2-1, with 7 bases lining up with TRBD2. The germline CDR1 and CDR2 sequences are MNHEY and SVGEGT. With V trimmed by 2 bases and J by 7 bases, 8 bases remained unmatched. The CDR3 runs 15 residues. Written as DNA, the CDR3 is TGTGCCAGCAGTTACCCTACGGGGGGAGCGAATGAGCAGTTCTTC. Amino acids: CASSYPTGGANEQFF.

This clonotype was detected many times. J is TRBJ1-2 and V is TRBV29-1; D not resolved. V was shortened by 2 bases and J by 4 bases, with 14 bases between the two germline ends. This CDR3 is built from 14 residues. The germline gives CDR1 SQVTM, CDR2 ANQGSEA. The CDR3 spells CSVEKAGGRYGYTF. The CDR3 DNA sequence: TGCAGCGTTGAAAAGGCAGGTGGACGCTATGGCTACACCTTC.

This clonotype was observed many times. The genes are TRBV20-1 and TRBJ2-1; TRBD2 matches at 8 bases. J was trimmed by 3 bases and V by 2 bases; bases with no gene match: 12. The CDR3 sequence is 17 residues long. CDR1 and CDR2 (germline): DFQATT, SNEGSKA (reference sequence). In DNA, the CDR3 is TGCAGTGCTAGACCCACGGGGGGGCTAGCGTACTACAATGAGCAGTTCTTC. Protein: CSARPTGGLAYYNEQFF.

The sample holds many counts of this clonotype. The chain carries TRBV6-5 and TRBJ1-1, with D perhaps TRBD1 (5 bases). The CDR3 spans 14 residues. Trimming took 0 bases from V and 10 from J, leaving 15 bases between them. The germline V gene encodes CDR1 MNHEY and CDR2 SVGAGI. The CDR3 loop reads CASSYSTAGGGAFF. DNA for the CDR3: TGTGCCAGCAGTTACTCGACCGCCGGCGGGGGAGCTTTCTTT.

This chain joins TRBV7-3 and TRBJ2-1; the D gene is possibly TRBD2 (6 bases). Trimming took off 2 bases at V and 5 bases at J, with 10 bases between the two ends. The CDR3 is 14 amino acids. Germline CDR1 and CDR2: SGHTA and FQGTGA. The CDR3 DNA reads TGTGCCAGCAGCTTAGGGGACTTCGACAATGAGCAGTTCTTC. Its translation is CASSLGDFDNEQFF.

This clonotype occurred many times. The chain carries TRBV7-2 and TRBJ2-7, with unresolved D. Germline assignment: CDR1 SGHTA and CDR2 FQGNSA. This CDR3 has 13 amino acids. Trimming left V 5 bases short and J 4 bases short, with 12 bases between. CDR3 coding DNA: TGTGCCAGCAGCCCGCCGTTTTTTTACGAGCAGTACTTC. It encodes CASSPPFFYEQYF.

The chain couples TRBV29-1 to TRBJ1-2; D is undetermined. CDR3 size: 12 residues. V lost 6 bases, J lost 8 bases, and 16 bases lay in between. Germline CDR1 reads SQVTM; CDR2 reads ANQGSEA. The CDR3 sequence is CSVDGRGGGYTF. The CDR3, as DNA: TGCAGCGTGGATGGGCGGGGTGGAGGCTACACCTTC.

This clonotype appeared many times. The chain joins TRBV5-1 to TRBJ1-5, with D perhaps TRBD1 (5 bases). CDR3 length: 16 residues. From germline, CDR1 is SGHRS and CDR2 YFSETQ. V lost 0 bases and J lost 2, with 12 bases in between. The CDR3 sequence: CASSLGLGEGNQPQHF. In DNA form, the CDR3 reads TGCGCCAGCAGCTTGGGTCTAGGGGAGGGCAATCAGCCCCAGCATTTT. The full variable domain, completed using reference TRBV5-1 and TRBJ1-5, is KAGVTQTPRYLIKTRGQQVTLSCSPISGHRSVSWYQQTPGQGLQFLFEYFSETQRNKGNFPGRFSGRQFSNSRSEMNVSTLELGDSALYLCASSLGLGEGNQPQHFGDGTRLSIL.

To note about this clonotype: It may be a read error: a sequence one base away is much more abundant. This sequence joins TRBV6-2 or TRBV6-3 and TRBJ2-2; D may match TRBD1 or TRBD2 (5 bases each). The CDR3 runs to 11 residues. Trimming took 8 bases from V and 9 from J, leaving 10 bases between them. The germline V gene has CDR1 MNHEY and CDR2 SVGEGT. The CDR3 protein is CASYGTRELFF. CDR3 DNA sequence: TGTGCCAGCTACGGGACCAGGGAGCTGTTTTTT.

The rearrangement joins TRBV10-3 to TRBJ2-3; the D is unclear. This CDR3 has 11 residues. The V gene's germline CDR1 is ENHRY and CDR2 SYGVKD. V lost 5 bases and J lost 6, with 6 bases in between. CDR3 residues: CAISLGDTQYF. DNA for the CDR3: TGTGCCATCAGTCTCGGGGATACGCAGTATTTT.

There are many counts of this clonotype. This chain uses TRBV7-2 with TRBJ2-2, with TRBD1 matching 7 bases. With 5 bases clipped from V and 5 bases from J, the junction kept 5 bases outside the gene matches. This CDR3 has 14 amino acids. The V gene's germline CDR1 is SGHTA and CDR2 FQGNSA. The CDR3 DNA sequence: TGTGCCAGCAGCCAGAGACAGGGTACCGGGGAGCTGTTTTTT. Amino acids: CASSQRQGTGELFF.